The clone carrying this T cell receptor (beta chain) was counted ten times or more. Antigen: not known. Construction of the TCRbeta library involved unique molecular identifiers. In TCRdb, the PCR reads were re-called with MiXCR into one record per CDR3 protein. The data contain around 200,000 distinct CDR3 sequences, about a sixth of them singletons. These data come from a study of T-cell reconstitution after alpha-beta-depleted transplantation in children. Findings and caveats of the study: In some patients, recipient T cells and intrathymic progenitors surviving conditioning explained high day-60 diversity.

CDR1 and CDR2 (germline): LNHDA, SQIVND (reference sequence). Trimming took 1 base from V and 7 from J; bases not matched to a gene: 7. The CDR3 has 15 amino acids. The V and J genes are TRBV19 and TRBJ1-5, with 7 bases identical to TRBD1. Sequenced here: PBMCs, mostly from graft donor cells, sampled 360 days after TCRalphabeta/CD19-depleted stem cell transplant. This TCR was sampled from a male patient aged 2-15 years who had a stem cell transplant for acute lymphoblastic leukemia, so the T cells may come from the graft donor. Here the CDR3 reads CASSIGTGEYQPQHF. Written as DNA, the CDR3 is TGTGCCAGTAGTATAGGAACAGGGGAATACCAGCCCCAGCATTTT.